This T cell receptor (beta chain) was sequenced during a study of OX40 agonist ivuxolimab in advanced cancers. About the study: Patients assigned to dose escalation were diagnosed with hepatocellular carcinoma, melanoma, renal cell or head and neck cancer.

Germline CDR1 is MNHNY and CDR2 is SVGAGI (reference sequence). V was cut by 2 bases and J by 3 bases, with 8 bases left in between. The CDR3 spans 14 residues. TCRdb's table, derived via immunoSEQ multiplex PCR, lists solely in-frame clones and lacks some. The table records fewer than 85,000 clones, 80% to 90% of them present only once. Sequenced material: CD4+ or CD8+ T cells sorted from blood, taken in a trial of the OX40 agonist ivuxolimab. The receptor comes from an adult with an advanced solid tumor such as melanoma, head and neck, liver or kidney cancer. The rearrangement links TRBV6-6 to TRBJ1-5; D is uncertain. Written as DNA, the CDR3 is TGTGCCAGCAGTTACCCCATGAACAATCAGCCCCAGCATTTT. Translating it yields CASSYPMNNQPQHF.